The rows below give T cell receptor beta chains drawn from one sample of a study of cytomegalovirus exposure and HLA in healthy donors. Data came from immunoSEQ multiplex PCR; TCRdb stores just in-frame clones and leaves some out. The sample shows roughly 130,000 clones, around three quarters of them seen only once. Input material: PBMCs. The receptors here all came from a middle-aged man in good health and CMV-seronegative. Both conserved end residues are part of each CDR3. Fields, in order: CDR3 DNA, CDR3 protein, clone size, J gene, D gene, V gene. The D gene is left open where the match is weak. Not every row has a clone size; where given, it reads once, few, many or a size class.

DNA: TGTGCCAGCAGCTCCGGGAGGGACTTAGGCTACACCTTC
CDR3: CASSSGRDLGYTF
size: once
J: TRBJ1-2
D: .
V: TRBV6-6

DNA: TGTGCCAGCAGCGTGGACAGAGATTATGGCTACACCTTC
CDR3: CASSVDRDYGYTF
size: .
J: TRBJ1-2
D: .
V: TRBV7-8

DNA: TGTGCCAGCAGCCAAGGGTTCGGGACAGATACGCAGTATTTT
CDR3: CASSQGFGTDTQYF
size: .
J: TRBJ2-3
D: .
V: TRBV4-2

DNA: TGCGCCAGCAGCTTGTTTTGGACGGGAGGCAATGAGCAGTTCTTC
CDR3: CASSLFWTGGNEQFF
size: few
J: TRBJ2-1
D: TRBD2
V: TRBV5-1

DNA: TGTGCCAGCAGCTTGGTCCCGGGACAGAGCTCCTACGAGCAGTACTTC
CDR3: CASSLVPGQSSYEQYF
size: .
J: TRBJ2-7
D: TRBD1
V: TRBV7-6

DNA: TGTGCCAGCAGTAGGGACAGCCTTGGTGCTTTCTTT
CDR3: CASSRDSLGAFF
size: .
J: TRBJ1-1
D: TRBD1
V: TRBV25-1

DNA: TGTGCCAGCTCACTCGGGACTCTACAAGAGACCCAGTACTTC
CDR3: CASSLGTLQETQYF
size: .
J: TRBJ2-5
D: .
V: TRBV18

DNA: TGTGCCAGCAAAAGCATGGGGCTTGAGACCCAGTACTTC
CDR3: CASKSMGLETQYF
size: .
J: TRBJ2-5
D: .
V: TRBV2

DNA: TGTGCCAGCATCTCCGCGGGGAATAATTCGCCCCTCCACTTT
CDR3: CASISAGNNSPLHF
size: .
J: TRBJ1-6
D: .
V: TRBV2

DNA: TGTGCCAGCGGAGGGGGAGCGGGAGGTAGCTACAATGAGCAGTTCTTC
CDR3: CASGGGAGGSYNEQFF
size: .
J: TRBJ2-1
D: TRBD2
V: TRBV5-4

DNA: TGTGCCAGCAGTGCTACAGCGAACACTGAAGCTTTCTTT
CDR3: CASSATANTEAFF
size: .
J: TRBJ1-1
D: .
V: TRBV27

DNA: TGTGCCAGCAGTGACAGGGTGGCAGATACGCAGTATTTT
CDR3: CASSDRVADTQYF
size: .
J: TRBJ2-3
D: TRBD1
V: TRBV9

DNA: TGTGCCAGTAGTATAGCTAAAGATACGCAGTATTTT
CDR3: CASSIAKDTQYF
size: .
J: TRBJ2-3
D: .
V: TRBV19

DNA: TGTGCCAGCAGTTTATTCACGGGGAACACTGAAGCTTTCTTT
CDR3: CASSLFTGNTEAFF
size: .
J: TRBJ1-1
D: .
V: TRBV27

DNA: TGTGCCAGCAGCGCCAAGGCGGGGCAGGGCTCAACCTACGAGCAGTACTTC
CDR3: CASSAKAGQGSTYEQYF
size: once
J: TRBJ2-7
D: .
V: TRBV5-6

DNA: TGTGCCAGCAGTACCCTAGCGGCCGCCTACGAGCAGTACTTC
CDR3: CASSTLAAAYEQYF
size: .
J: TRBJ2-7
D: TRBD2
V: TRBV28

DNA: TGTGCCAGCAGCTTCGAACAGGGTAATTCACCCCTCCACTTT
CDR3: CASSFEQGNSPLHF
size: .
J: TRBJ1-6
D: .
V: TRBV7-9

DNA: TGTGCCAGCAGTTCTCACACCGCTCAAGAGACCCAGTACTTC
CDR3: CASSSHTAQETQYF
size: .
J: TRBJ2-5
D: .
V: TRBV28

DNA: TGCGCCAGCAGCCCGGGGACAGCCTACGAGCAGTACTTC
CDR3: CASSPGTAYEQYF
size: .
J: TRBJ2-7
D: TRBD1
V: TRBV5-1

DNA: TGTGCCAGCAGGATGGGGGGGAGGGAGACCCAGTACTTC
CDR3: CASRMGGRETQYF
size: once
J: TRBJ2-5
D: TRBD2
V: TRBV6-1

DNA: TGTGCCAGTATCTACGGGGGAGTCATTTACGAGCAGTACTTC
CDR3: CASIYGGVIYEQYF
size: .
J: TRBJ2-7
D: .
V: TRBV19

DNA: TGCGCCAGCAGCGGAGGACAGGCGACCTACCAAGAGACCCAGTACTTC
CDR3: CASSGGQATYQETQYF
size: .
J: TRBJ2-5
D: TRBD1
V: TRBV5-1

DNA: TGCGCCAGCAGTCTTTCTAGCGGGGGGGACACAGATACGCAGTATTTT
CDR3: CASSLSSGGDTDTQYF
size: .
J: TRBJ2-3
D: TRBD2
V: TRBV5-1

DNA: TGTGCCAGCAAGTTTCCGGGACTCCGAAGAGGGGAGCAGTTCTTC
CDR3: CASKFPGLRRGEQFF
size: .
J: TRBJ2-1
D: .
V: TRBV6-1

DNA: TGTGCCACCAGCAGCCCGGCGGATGAAAAACTGTTTTTT
CDR3: CATSSPADEKLFF
size: .
J: TRBJ1-4
D: .
V: TRBV15

DNA: TGTGCCAGCAGTGAGGGGGTAGCGGGCCACCAAGAGACCCAGTACTTC
CDR3: CASSEGVAGHQETQYF
size: few
J: TRBJ2-5
D: TRBD2
V: TRBV2

DNA: TGTGCCAGCAGTCCCAGACAGGGGCGGAACACTGAAGCTTTCTTT
CDR3: CASSPRQGRNTEAFF
size: .
J: TRBJ1-1
D: TRBD1
V: TRBV14

DNA: TGTGCCAGCAAGCCGGGACAGGGGTTCACCGGGGAGCTGTTTTTT
CDR3: CASKPGQGFTGELFF
size: .
J: TRBJ2-2
D: TRBD1
V: TRBV6-1

DNA: TGCGCCAGCAGCTTGGGGATCGGGGTCCAAGAGGCCCAGTACTTC
CDR3: CASSLGIGVQEAQYF
size: .
J: TRBJ2-5
D: .
V: TRBV5-1

DNA: TGTGCCAGCAGCCTTATAGGGGGTGAAGCTTTCTTT
CDR3: CASSLIGGEAFF
size: .
J: TRBJ1-1
D: .
V: TRBV14

DNA: TGCGCCAGCAGCATAGACAGGGACGGGAACGAGCAGTACTTC
CDR3: CASSIDRDGNEQYF
size: .
J: TRBJ2-7
D: TRBD1
V: TRBV5-1

DNA: TGTGCCAGCAGTAGACTGCGGGGTAACACTGAAGCTTTCTTT
CDR3: CASSRLRGNTEAFF
size: .
J: TRBJ1-1
D: .
V: TRBV27

DNA: TGTGCCACCAGCAGATACAGGGGGCAGGACTACAATGAGCAGTTCTTC
CDR3: CATSRYRGQDYNEQFF
size: .
J: TRBJ2-1
D: TRBD1
V: TRBV15

DNA: TGCGCCAGCAGCCCCGCTATCGGGGGGGGCGCGGGGGCCAACGTCCTGACTTTC
CDR3: CASSPAIGGGAGANVLTF
size: .
J: TRBJ2-6
D: TRBD2
V: TRBV5-1

DNA: TGTGCCAGCAGCTTGCGAACTATCAGCACAGATACGCAGTATTTT
CDR3: CASSLRTISTDTQYF
size: .
J: TRBJ2-3
D: .
V: TRBV5-8

DNA: TGCAGCGCTGGGGAGGGTTTCTCCTACGAGCAGTACTTC
CDR3: CSAGEGFSYEQYF
size: .
J: TRBJ2-7
D: TRBD2
V: TRBV29-1

DNA: TGTGCCAGCAGTGAACGGTCAGAGGCCCAGTACTTC
CDR3: CASSERSEAQYF
size: once
J: TRBJ2-5
D: .
V: TRBV2

DNA: TGTGCCAGCAGTTTGATCACTTCTGGCTACACCTTC
CDR3: CASSLITSGYTF
size: .
J: TRBJ1-2
D: .
V: TRBV28

DNA: TGTGCCAGCAGCTTGGGAAGCGGCGGGGCGGGGGAGCAGTACTTC
CDR3: CASSLGSGGAGEQYF
size: .
J: TRBJ2-7
D: .
V: TRBV5-4

DNA: TGTGCCAGCAGCTTAGCGGGGGGACAGGGGGCCTACGAGCAGTACTTC
CDR3: CASSLAGGQGAYEQYF
size: .
J: TRBJ2-7
D: TRBD1
V: TRBV7-8

DNA: TGCGCCAGCAGCCCCGGACAGGGCAATCAGCCCCAGCATTTT
CDR3: CASSPGQGNQPQHF
size: .
J: TRBJ1-5
D: TRBD1
V: TRBV5-1

DNA: TGTGCCAGCAGCGTAGCCGGGAGTGGGGCCTACGAGCAGTACTTC
CDR3: CASSVAGSGAYEQYF
size: .
J: TRBJ2-7
D: .
V: TRBV9

DNA: TGTGCCAGCACAACTGTAGGGACAGGGTCCCACGAGCAGTACTTC
CDR3: CASTTVGTGSHEQYF
size: .
J: TRBJ2-7
D: TRBD1
V: TRBV28

DNA: TGTGCCAGCAGCGTAGCACCAACAGGGGTAAATGGAAACACCATATATTTT
CDR3: CASSVAPTGVNGNTIYF
size: .
J: TRBJ1-3
D: TRBD1
V: TRBV9

DNA: TGTGCCAGCAGCCTTACCAGGCAGGGAATGAACACTGAAGCTTTCTTT
CDR3: CASSLTRQGMNTEAFF
size: .
J: TRBJ1-1
D: .
V: TRBV7-2

DNA: TGTGCCAGCAGTGCCCCTATTTGGGAGAAGTACTTC
CDR3: CASSAPIWEKYF
size: .
J: TRBJ2-4
D: .
V: TRBV28

DNA: TGTGCCAGCAGCTTGGGACAGGGAGGGCGCGGCACTGAAGCTTTCTTT
CDR3: CASSLGQGGRGTEAFF
size: .
J: TRBJ1-1
D: TRBD1
V: TRBV7-3

DNA: TGCAGCGTTGGTGGGGCGGTTTTAGAGACCCAGTACTTC
CDR3: CSVGGAVLETQYF
size: once
J: TRBJ2-5
D: .
V: TRBV29-1

DNA: TGCGCCAGCAGTCAGCCCGCGGGAGGGCCCAACGAGCAGTACTTC
CDR3: CASSQPAGGPNEQYF
size: .
J: TRBJ2-7
D: TRBD2
V: TRBV23-1

DNA: TGTGCCAGCAGCCAACAAATAGCGGGGGTGGATACGCAGTATTTT
CDR3: CASSQQIAGVDTQYF
size: .
J: TRBJ2-3
D: TRBD2
V: TRBV4-2

DNA: TGTGCCAGCAGGCCCGGGACTAGCGGACCTGCTAGCACAGATACGCAGTATTTT
CDR3: CASRPGTSGPASTDTQYF
size: .
J: TRBJ2-3
D: TRBD2
V: TRBV7-9

DNA: TGTGCCAGCAGCTCCAGCGGACAGGCCCTTGCAACTAATGAAAAACTGTTTTTT
CDR3: CASSSSGQALATNEKLFF
size: .
J: TRBJ1-4
D: TRBD1
V: TRBV7-3